The sequence of this T cell receptor beta chain was determined in a study of CD8+ T cells in alopecia areata. The overall study: After 6 to 18 months of tofacitinib, follow-up continued 6 months off drug.

Extracted RNA was reverse transcribed into cDNA, the sequencing template. Clones were sequenced by immunoSEQ multiplex PCR, and TCRdb holds only the in-frame ones, with some missing. The sample includes about 250,000 clones, over 45% of them seen just once. The V gene's germline CDR1 is SEHNR and CDR2 FQNEAQ (reference sequence). This CDR3 contains 14 residues. V gave up 4 bases and J gave up 0 bases, with 9 bases separating them. Stated treatment: oral pan-JAK inhibitor, 5-10 mg twice daily. Collection of lesional scalp punch biopsies and peripheral blood was performed in alopecia areata patients. About this clone itself: No antigen is known for it.

The study, taken as a whole, reports: In blood and scalp, many expanded lesional clones persisted during tofacitinib. One nonresponder leaves baseline CD8+ expansion's link to response uncertain.

The chain employs TRBV7-9 and TRBJ1-1; a possible D gene is TRBD1 (5 bases). This receptor was taken from a human donor with alopecia areata. The sample consisted of CD4+ T cells sorted from blood, taken at approximately week 52, from a patient treated with tofacitinib. The CDR3 region has the DNA TGTGCCAGCAGCTCCGCGACAGTGAACACTGAAGCTTTCTTT. It specifies CASSSATVNTEAFF.